Listed here are 30 T cell receptor beta chains from one sample, sequenced in a study of tumor and adjacent non-tumor tissue in lung cancer. RNA was extracted from bulk tissue without any cell sorting. TCRbeta libraries were built with three rounds of nested PCR, modified from ARM-PCR. TCRdb reanalysed the multiplex PCR reads using MiXCR and keeps one entry per CDR3 protein. The sample holds fewer than 100,000 distinct CDR3 sequences, about two thirds seen once. The source material was lung tumor tissue. The source of these receptors is a woman between 40 and 50 years old with non-small cell lung cancer.

On this clonotype itself: A read error may be the cause here, since a much bigger clone is one base away. The conserved final phenylalanine or tryptophan is absent from the CDR3, which likely points to a read error. The chain couples TRBV7-8 to TRBJ2-3; perhaps TRBD2 as D (6 bases). This CDR3 has 15 residues. Germline V lookup: CDR1 SGHVS, CDR2 FQNEAQ. V was trimmed by 1 base and J by 3 bases, leaving 11 bases between them. CDR3 in amino acids: CASSLVELATDTQYC. The CDR3 DNA sequence: TGTGCCAGCAGCTTAGTAGAGCTAGCGACAGATACGCAGTATTGT.

The chain links TRBV7-8 to TRBJ1-2; D might be TRBD1 (6 bases). Trimming took off 4 bases at V and 13 bases at J, with 25 bases between the two ends. CDR3 size: 15 residues. The germline gives CDR1 SGHVS, CDR2 FQNEAQ. Written as DNA, the CDR3 is TGTGCCAGCAGCTCCCAGACTGGACAGAACTATGGTTGCACCTTC. This translates into CASSSQTGQNYGCTF.

For this clonotype: One end of the junction fails to match germline, which may point to a read error. The chain recombines TRBV11-1 with TRBJ2-7; 7 bases agree with TRBD1. The germline V gene encodes CDR1 SGHAT and CDR2 FQDESV (reference sequence). The CDR3 consists of 14 residues. The CDR3, as DNA: TGTCCCGGCAGCCGGGGACAGAGCTCCTACGAACAGTACTTC. Encoded protein: CPGSRGQSSYEQYF.

This clonotype was seen only a few times. The chain links TRBV20-1 to TRBJ2-1; TRBD2 aligns across 12 bases. The CDR3 length is 16 residues. After removal of 6 bases from V and 2 bases from J, the junction contained 8 bases not matched to a gene. CDR1 is DFQATT, CDR2 SNEGSKA, per germline (reference sequence). This CDR3 is CSASSLAGGTYNEQFF. In nucleotides, the CDR3 is TGCAGTGCCAGCAGTCTAGCGGGAGGGACCTACAATGAGCAGTTCTTC.

V is TRBV6-5 and J is TRBJ2-1; 7 positions match TRBD1. CDR1 is MNHEY, CDR2 SVGAGI, per germline. The CDR3 loop spans 13 amino acids. V shed 7 bases and J 9 bases; nucleotides not matched to a gene: 9. The CDR3 DNA sequence: TGTGCCAGCACCCTCAGACAGGGCAGTGAGCAGTTCTTC. This sequence encodes CASTLRQGSEQFF.

The CDR3 loop is CASNIRGGRSTDTQYF. The CDR3 DNA is TGTGCCAGCAATATTAGGGGCGGACGTAGCACAGATACGCAGTATTTT. V and J are TRBV6-6 and TRBJ2-3, with D possibly matching TRBD1 (5 bases). Per the germline V gene, CDR1 is MNHNY and CDR2 is SVGAGI (reference sequence). This CDR3 is built from 16 residues. Trimming left V 7 bases short and J 0 bases short, with 17 bases between.

Turning to this clonotype: Just one base apart from a much larger clone, this may be a read error. The V call is TRBV20-1, the J call TRBJ1-5; TRBD1 is a possible D gene (6 bases). The CDR3 runs 12 residues. From germline, CDR1 is DFQATT and CDR2 SNEGSKA (reference sequence). Trimming shortened V by 7 bases and J by 7 bases, and 14 bases separated the two germline ends. The CDR3 loop is CSDQQGPQPQHF. The CDR3 bases are TGCAGTGATCAACAGGGTCCCCAGCCCCAGCATTTT.

This clonotype has only a few counts. A clone one base away is much larger, so this may be a read error. J is TRBJ1-3 and V is TRBV6-5; unclear D gene. The CDR3 extends over 16 amino acids. CDR1 and CDR2 (germline): MNHEY, SVGAGI. The CDR3 nucleotides are TGTGCCAGCAGTCGGTGGAGGGCCTTCTCTGGAAACTCCATATATTTT. Protein sequence: CASSRWRAFSGNSIYF.

Concerning this clonotype: The junction departs from germline at one end; a sequencing error may be responsible. The rearrangement links TRBV29-1 to TRBJ2-7; no firm D call. The CDR3 is made up of 13 amino acids. Germline V lookup: CDR1 SQVTM, CDR2 ANQGSEA. DNA for the CDR3: TGCAGCGTCGAAGGTTCCACCTCCTACAAGCAGTACTTC. Protein product: CSVEGSTSYKQYF.

This clonotype was observed at least ten times. The V gene is TRBV28, the J gene TRBJ2-7, with 9 bases matching TRBD2. Germline assignment: CDR1 MDHEN and CDR2 SYDVKM. J lost 0 bases, V lost 5 bases, and 2 bases had no gene match. The length of the CDR3 is 14 residues. Here the CDR3 reads CASSPSGISYEQYF. The CDR3 DNA sequence: TGTGCCAGCAGTCCTAGCGGGATCTCCTACGAGCAGTACTTC.

To note about this clonotype: The germline gene is not matched at one end of the junction; a read error may be the cause. The chain is built from TRBV6-1 and TRBJ2-1; no definite D call. This CDR3 spans 13 amino acids. Germline V gives CDR1 MNHNS, CDR2 SASEGT. CDR3 protein: CVSSWIGYGEQFF. DNA for the CDR3: TGTGTCAGCAGTTGGATCGGGTATGGTGAGCAGTTCTTC.

This clonotype was detected only once. The germline gene is not matched at one end of the junction; a read error may be the cause. The rearrangement joins TRBV19 to TRBJ1-5; D gene uncertain. This CDR3 spans 12 amino acids. The germline CDR1 and CDR2 sequences are LNHDA and SQIVND (reference sequence). The CDR3 sequence: CDSIGLNQPQHF. In DNA form, the CDR3 reads TGTGACAGTATAGGACTTAATCAGCCCCAGCATTTT.

V and J are TRBV7-9 and TRBJ2-5; D gene uncertain. Germline CDR1 and CDR2: SEHNR and FQNEAQ (reference sequence). The CDR3 has 12 amino acids. Between the trimmed V and J ends, which lost 10 bases and 4 bases, there was a span of 13 bases. The DNA for the CDR3 is TGTGCCATGACCCCCAGACGAGAGACCCAGTACTTC. Translated, it gives CAMTPRRETQYF.

On this clonotype itself: This may stem from a read error, because a much larger clone lies one nucleotide away. This CDR3 is missing its conserved last phenylalanine or tryptophan, likely due to a read error. This chain connects TRBV6-5 to TRBJ1-1; 7 positions agree with TRBD1. V dropped 7 bases and J dropped 8; count of bases not matched to a gene: 13. The germline gives CDR1 MNHEY, CDR2 SVGAGI. This CDR3 has 14 residues. The CDR3 loop reads CASTRQGSLAEAFL. The CDR3 nucleotides are TGTGCCAGCACCCGACAGGGCTCGTTGGCCGAAGCTTTCCTT.

The chain has TRBV5-1 and TRBJ2-3, with D possibly TRBD2 on 6 matching bases. The CDR3 is 14 amino acids. The ends were cut back, 4 bases at V and 2 bases at J, with 11 bases in the middle. Germline values: CDR1 SGHRS, CDR2 YFSETQ. DNA of the CDR3: TGCGCCAGCAGCCCAGGACTAAACACAGATACGCAGTATTTT. Residues: CASSPGLNTDTQYF.

As for this clonotype: Compared with germline, one end of the junction differs, possibly owing to a read error. The chain uses TRBV11-1 and TRBJ2-1; D tentatively fits TRBD1 or TRBD2 (5 bases each). CDR3 length: 15 amino acids. Germline CDR1 SGHAT, CDR2 FQDESV (reference sequence). The CDR3 region is CVNSRLGPAGDEQFF. The CDR3 DNA is TGCGTCAACAGCCGCTTGGGACCAGCTGGGGATGAGCAGTTCTTC.

J is TRBJ2-2 and V is TRBV11-3; D ambiguous. This CDR3 has 14 amino acids. CDR1 is SGHNT and CDR2 is YENEEA in the germline V gene. Trimming cost V 11 bases and J 14 bases, with 27 bases left between them. The CDR3: CACSFRQRTAELFF. In nucleotides, the CDR3 is TGTGCCTGTAGCTTCCGACAAAGAACCGCGGAACTGTTTTTT.

V usage is TRBV11-2 and J usage is TRBJ2-5; tentatively, D is TRBD1 (6 bases). V was pared by 7 bases and J by 4 bases, with 19 bases between. Germline CDR1 reads SGHAT; CDR2 reads FQNNGV. This CDR3 has 15 residues. CDR3 in amino acids: CASIKFGQTRETQYF. DNA of the CDR3: TGTGCCAGCATCAAATTCGGACAGACACGAGAGACCCAGTACTTC. Drawing the rest from reference TRBV11-2 and TRBJ2-5, the complete variable domain is EAGVAQSPRYKIIEKRQSVAFWCNPISGHATLYWYQQILGQGPKLLIQFQNNGVVDDSQLPKDRFSAERLKGVDSTLKIQPAKLEDSAVYLCASIKFGQTRETQYFGPGTRLLVL.

V and J are TRBV28 and TRBJ2-1, with D hard to call. The germline gives CDR1 MDHEN, CDR2 SYDVKM. CDR3 length: 16 amino acids. The V end lost 9 bases, the J end lost 4 bases, and 22 bases lay between the germline ends. The CDR3 coding sequence is TGTGCCAGAGGAACGACCTGGATGTGCCCGTACAATGAGCAGTTCTTC. This sequence encodes CARGTTWMCPYNEQFF.

For this clonotype: A much bigger clone sits one base away, suggesting this may be a read error. The chain links TRBV20-1 to TRBJ2-3; D gene ambiguous. The CDR3 sequence is 14 residues long. Trimming left V 3 bases short and J 6 bases short, with 16 bases between. Germline-derived CDR1 and CDR2 are DFQATT and SNEGSKA (reference sequence). The CDR3 bases are TGCAGTGCTAGTGAGACCAAGGGCAGGGATACGCAGTATTTT. Residues: CSASETKGRDTQYF.

The chain uses TRBV12-3 or TRBV12-4 and TRBJ1-4; TRBD1 is a possible D gene (6 bases). The CDR3 sequence is 15 residues long. V lost 3 bases and J lost 5, with 13 bases in between. This CDR3 reads CASSLGGGRNEKLFF. The CDR3 DNA sequence: TGTGCCAGCAGTTTGGGGGGGGGGCGGAATGAAAAACTGTTTTTT.

Remarks on this clonotype: One junction end disagrees with the germline gene, perhaps due to a read error. V and J are TRBV6-1 and TRBJ2-7; 8 bases match TRBD1. The CDR3 length is 14 residues. From germline, CDR1 is MNHNS and CDR2 SASEGT. The CDR3 sequence: CASRRTGSYYEQHF. In DNA form, the CDR3 reads TGTGCCAGTAGGAGGACAGGGAGTTACTACGAGCAGCACTTC.

This clonotype was recorded once. Being one base from a much bigger clone, this may be a read error. J is TRBJ1-1 and V is TRBV19, with D tentatively TRBD1 (6 bases). Trimming took 10 bases from V and 7 from J, leaving 16 bases between them. The CDR3 has 12 amino acids. Germline V gene lookup returns CDR1 LNHDA and CDR2 SQIVND (reference sequence). The CDR3 nucleotides read TGTGCCACTCACAGGGCGGTCGGTGAAGCTTTCTTT. It encodes CATHRAVGEAFF.

Worth noting for this clonotype: This may come from a read error, since a much larger clone is one base off. Because the CDR3 is missing its conserved closing phenylalanine or tryptophan, this is likely a read error. The V and J genes are TRBV20-1 and TRBJ2-5; no reliable D call. With 6 bases removed from V and 7 bases from J, the gap between germline ends came to 15 bases. The CDR3 spans 12 residues. Germline-derived CDR1 and CDR2 are DFQATT and SNEGSKA (reference sequence). CDR3 DNA sequence: TGCAGTGCCGCACCTGACCCAGGGACCCAGTACCTC. It is translated as CSAAPDPGTQYL.

Comment on this clonotype: A single base separates this from a much larger clone, so it may be a read error. This chain joins TRBV6-4 and TRBJ1-2, with D possibly TRBD1 on 5 matching bases. This CDR3 spans 12 amino acids. Germline-derived CDR1 and CDR2 are MRHNA and SNTAGT. The CDR3 coding sequence is TGTGCCGGCGAAGGGACGGTCCATGGCCACACCTTC. Residues: CAGEGTVHGHTF.

CDR3 nucleotides: TGTGCCACCAGTGATTTTTACAATGAGCAGTTCTTC. Translated: CATSDFYNEQFF. This sequence joins TRBV24-1 and TRBJ2-1; D remains ambiguous. The CDR3 length is 12 residues. From germline, CDR1 is KGHDR and CDR2 SFDVKD. V lost 1 base to trimming and J lost 4 bases, with 1 base between them.

On this clonotype itself: With a much larger clone just one base away, this may be a read error. V gene TRBV25-1 combines with J gene TRBJ1-2; no definite D call. V shed 7 bases and J shed 1 base, with 10 bases lying between them. Germline lookup yields CDR1 MGHDK and CDR2 SYGVNS. The CDR3 is 13 amino acids. The CDR3 reads CASNIQDNYGYTF. The CDR3 DNA reads as TGTGCCAGCAACATTCAGGATAACTATGGCTACACCTTC.

Notes on this clonotype: A much larger clone sits a single nucleotide away, making a read error possible. The chain couples TRBV28 to TRBJ2-7; possible D gene TRBD2, 5 bases. Germline V gene sequence: CDR1 MDHEN, CDR2 SYDVKM. With 5 bases removed from V and 3 bases from J, the gap between germline ends came to 14 bases. The length of the CDR3 is 14 residues. This CDR3 is CASSHQWENYEQYF. For the CDR3, the DNA is TGTGCCAGCAGTCACCAGTGGGAGAACTACGAGCAGTACTTC.

The V gene is TRBV11-3, the J gene TRBJ2-1, with TRBD2 matching 10 bases. Looked up from germline, CDR1 is SGHNT and CDR2 is YENEEA. The CDR3 is 16 amino acids. The trim removed 5 bases at V and 5 bases at J, leaving 9 bases unmatched. CDR3 amino acids: CASSRPGLATNNEQFF. CDR3 nucleotide sequence: TGTGCCAGCAGCCGTCCGGGACTAGCGACCAACAATGAGCAGTTCTTC.

The rearrangement joins TRBV12-3 or TRBV12-4 to TRBJ1-6; 7 nucleotides align to TRBD1. CDR3 length equals 14 residues. The V gene end was trimmed by 10 bases and the J gene end by 6 bases; junction bases not matched to a gene: 9. CDR3 sequence reads: CANSSTGLNSPLHF. DNA for the CDR3: TGTGCCAATAGTTCGACAGGGCTTAATTCACCCCTCCACTTT.